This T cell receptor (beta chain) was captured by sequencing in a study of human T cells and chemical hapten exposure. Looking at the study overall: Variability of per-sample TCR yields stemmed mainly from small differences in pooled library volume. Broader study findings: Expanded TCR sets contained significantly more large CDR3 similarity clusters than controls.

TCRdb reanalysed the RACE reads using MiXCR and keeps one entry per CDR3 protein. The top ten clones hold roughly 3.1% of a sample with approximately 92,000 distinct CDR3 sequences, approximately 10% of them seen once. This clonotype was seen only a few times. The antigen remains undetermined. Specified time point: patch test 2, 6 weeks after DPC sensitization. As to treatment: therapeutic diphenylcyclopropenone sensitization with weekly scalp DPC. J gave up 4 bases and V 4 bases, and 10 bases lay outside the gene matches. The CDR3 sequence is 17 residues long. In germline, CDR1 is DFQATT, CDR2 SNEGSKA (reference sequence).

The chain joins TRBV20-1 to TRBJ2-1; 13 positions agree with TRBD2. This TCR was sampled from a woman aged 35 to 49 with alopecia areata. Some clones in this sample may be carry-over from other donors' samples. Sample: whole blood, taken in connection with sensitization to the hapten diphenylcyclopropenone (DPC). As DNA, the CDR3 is TGCAGTGCTAAGGGCGTGCCGGGACTAGCGGGGTACAATGAGCAGTTCTTC. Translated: CSAKGVPGLAGYNEQFF.